This TCR beta chain originates from a study of blood T cell repertoires in COVID-19. Study at large: Material from acute and convalescent COVID-19 was sourced from the United States, Italy and Spain. Nucleic acid was either cDNA or gDNA, and it came from T cells, B-cell-depleted T cells, or PBMCs.

The CDR3 covers 15 residues. The germline V gene has CDR1 SGHNT and CDR2 YYREEE (reference sequence). Trimming removed 0 bases from V and 6 bases from J, with 10 bases in between. How the authors handled the data: It was from reference gene primer amplification that nucleated cell counts were estimated. Sequencing was performed with immunoSEQ multiplex PCR; in TCRdb, only in-frame clones are kept and a portion is missing. Clone size and the V and J calls come from that table; the DNA yielded D and trimming. Of fewer than 150,000 clones in the sample, roughly 80% are singletons; the top ten hold roughly 2.6%.

Sequencing was done on a sample of peripheral blood. The receptor's source is a man aged 50 or older with acute or convalescent COVID-19. The J gene is TRBJ1-6, the V gene TRBV5-4, with TRBD1 as a possible D gene (6 bases). The CDR3 here is CASSLDRDSNSPLHF. CDR3 bases: TGTGCCAGCAGCTTGGACAGGGATAGTAATTCACCCCTCCACTTT.